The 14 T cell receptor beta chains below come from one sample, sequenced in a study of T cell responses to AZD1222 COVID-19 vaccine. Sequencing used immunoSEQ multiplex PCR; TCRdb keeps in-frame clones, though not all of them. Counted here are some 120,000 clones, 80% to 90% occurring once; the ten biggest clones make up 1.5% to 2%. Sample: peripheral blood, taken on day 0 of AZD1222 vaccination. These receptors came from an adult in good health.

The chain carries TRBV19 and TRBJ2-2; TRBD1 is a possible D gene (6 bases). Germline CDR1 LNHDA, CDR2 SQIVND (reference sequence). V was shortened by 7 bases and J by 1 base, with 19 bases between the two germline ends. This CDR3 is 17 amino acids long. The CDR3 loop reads CASNKEPGTLNTGELFF. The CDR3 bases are TGTGCCAGTAACAAAGAACCCGGGACATTGAACACCGGGGAGCTGTTTTTT. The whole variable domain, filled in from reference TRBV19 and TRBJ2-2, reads DGGITQSPKYLFRKEGQNVTLSCEQNLNHDAMYWYRQDPGQGLRLIYYSQIVNDFQKGDIAEGYSVSREKKESFPLTVTSAQKNPTAFYLCASNKEPGTLNTGELFFGEGSRLTVL.

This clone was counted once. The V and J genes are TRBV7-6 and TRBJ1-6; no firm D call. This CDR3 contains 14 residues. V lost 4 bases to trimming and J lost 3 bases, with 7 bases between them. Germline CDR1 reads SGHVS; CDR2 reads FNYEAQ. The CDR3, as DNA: TGTGCCAGCAGCTCTCGAGGCTATAATTCACCCCTCCACTTT. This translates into CASSSRGYNSPLHF.

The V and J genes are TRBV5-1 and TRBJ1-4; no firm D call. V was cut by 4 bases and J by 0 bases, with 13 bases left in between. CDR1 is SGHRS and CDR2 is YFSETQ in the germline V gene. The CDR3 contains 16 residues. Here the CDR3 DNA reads TGCGCCAGCAGCCTCCGGGTCGTTGCAACTAATGAAAAACTGTTTTTT. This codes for CASSLRVVATNEKLFF.

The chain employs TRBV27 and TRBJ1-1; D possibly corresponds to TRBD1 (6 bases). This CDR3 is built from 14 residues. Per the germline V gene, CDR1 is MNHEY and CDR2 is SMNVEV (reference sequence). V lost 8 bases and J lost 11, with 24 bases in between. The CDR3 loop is CASGTGSGFAGAFF. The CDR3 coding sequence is TGTGCCAGCGGTACAGGGTCGGGTTTCGCCGGGGCTTTCTTT.

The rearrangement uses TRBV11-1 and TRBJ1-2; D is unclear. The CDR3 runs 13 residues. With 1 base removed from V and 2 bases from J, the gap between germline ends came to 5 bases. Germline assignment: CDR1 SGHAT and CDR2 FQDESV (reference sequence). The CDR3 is CASSLDSNYGYTF. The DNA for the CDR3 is TGTGCCAGCAGCTTAGATTCCAACTATGGCTACACCTTC.

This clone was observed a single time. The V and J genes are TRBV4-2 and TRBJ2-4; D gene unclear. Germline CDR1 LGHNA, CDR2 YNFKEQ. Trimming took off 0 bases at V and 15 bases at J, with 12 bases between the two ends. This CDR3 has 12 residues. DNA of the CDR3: TGTGCCAGCAGCCAAGATTTAGGCAGGACGTACTTC. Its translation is CASSQDLGRTYF.

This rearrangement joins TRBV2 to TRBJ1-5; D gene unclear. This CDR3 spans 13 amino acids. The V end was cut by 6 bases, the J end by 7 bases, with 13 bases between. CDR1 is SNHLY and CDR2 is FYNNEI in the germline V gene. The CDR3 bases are TGTGCCAGCAGGTCGGAATATGGGCAGCCCCAGCATTTT. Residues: CASRSEYGQPQHF.

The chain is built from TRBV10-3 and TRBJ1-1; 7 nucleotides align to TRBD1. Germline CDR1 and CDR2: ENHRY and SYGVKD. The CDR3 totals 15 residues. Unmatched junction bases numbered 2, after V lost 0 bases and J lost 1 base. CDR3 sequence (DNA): TGTGCCATCAGTGAGTCGAGACAGGGGAACACTGAAGCTTTCTTT. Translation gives CAISESRQGNTEAFF.

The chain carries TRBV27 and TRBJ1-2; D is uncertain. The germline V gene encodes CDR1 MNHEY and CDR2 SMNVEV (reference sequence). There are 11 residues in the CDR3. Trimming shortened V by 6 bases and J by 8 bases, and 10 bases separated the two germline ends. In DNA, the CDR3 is TGTGCCAGCAGAACCTATGGGGGCTACACCTTC. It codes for CASRTYGGYTF.

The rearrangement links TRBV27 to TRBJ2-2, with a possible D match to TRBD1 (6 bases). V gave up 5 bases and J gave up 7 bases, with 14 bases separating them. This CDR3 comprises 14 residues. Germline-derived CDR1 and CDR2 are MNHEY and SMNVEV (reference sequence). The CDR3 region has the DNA TGTGCCAGCAGTCTACTCCCGACAGGCGGGGAGCTGTTTTTT. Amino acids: CASSLLPTGGELFF.

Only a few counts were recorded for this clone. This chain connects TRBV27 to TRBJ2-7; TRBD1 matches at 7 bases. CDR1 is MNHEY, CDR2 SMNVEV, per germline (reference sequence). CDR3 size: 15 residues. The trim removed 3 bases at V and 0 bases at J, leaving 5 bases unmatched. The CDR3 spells CASSFTGTASYEQYF. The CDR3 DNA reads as TGTGCCAGCAGTTTTACCGGGACAGCCTCCTACGAGCAGTACTTC.

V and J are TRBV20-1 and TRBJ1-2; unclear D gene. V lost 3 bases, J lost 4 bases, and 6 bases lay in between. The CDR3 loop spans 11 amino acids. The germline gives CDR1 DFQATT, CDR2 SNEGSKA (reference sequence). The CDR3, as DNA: TGCAGTGCTAGGCCTACCTATGGCTACACCTTC. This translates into CSARPTYGYTF.

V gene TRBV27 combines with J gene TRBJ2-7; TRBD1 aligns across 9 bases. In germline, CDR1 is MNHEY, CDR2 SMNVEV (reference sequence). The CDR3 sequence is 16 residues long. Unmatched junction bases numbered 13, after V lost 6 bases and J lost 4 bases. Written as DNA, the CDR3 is TGTGCCAGCAGCCTGACCGGGACAGGGATATCATACGAGCAGTACTTC. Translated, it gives CASSLTGTGISYEQYF.

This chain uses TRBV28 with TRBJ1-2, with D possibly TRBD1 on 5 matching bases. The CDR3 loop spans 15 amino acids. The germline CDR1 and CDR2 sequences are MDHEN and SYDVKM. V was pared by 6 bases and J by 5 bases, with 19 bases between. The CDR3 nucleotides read TGTGCCAGCAGGACACAGGTTCCCAAAGGGTATGGCTACACCTTC. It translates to CASRTQVPKGYGYTF.